This TCR beta chain was found in a study of Ad26.COV2.S vaccination and SARS-CoV-2 variants. The wider study: Donor was in the COV1001 Ad26.COV2.S trial arm. Intramuscularly, Ad26.COV2.S was given either once or twice, 56 days apart.

Some clones are missing from TCRdb's copy, which holds only in-frame ones; the method was immunoSEQ multiplex PCR. The sample has about 440,000 clones; about nine tenths are singletons. Germline CDR1 is MDHEN and CDR2 is SYDVKM. CDR3 length: 15 residues. The trim removed 6 bases at V and 3 bases at J, leaving 8 bases unmatched. General observations from the study: Substantial response breadth was reportedly seen for spike-specific CD8+ and CD4+ T cells after vaccination.

Documented treatment: 15 to 20 received Ad26.COV2.S at low or high dose, single or two shots; about 5 received placebo; per-sample allocation not given. The samples were gathered on day 63 after the first injection of vaccine or placebo. Built on an Ad26 vector, the vaccine expressed Wuhan-strain SARS-CoV-2 spike. In its sample, this clone was seen once. Its antigen is undetermined. The TCR originated in a person between 18 and 65 years old who received the Ad26.COV2.S COVID-19 vaccine or a placebo. The specimen comprised peripheral blood, sampled in a trial of Ad26.COV2.S vaccine versus placebo. This rearrangement joins TRBV28 to TRBJ2-7, with TRBD1 identical over 10 bases. CDR3 coding DNA: TGTGCCAGCAGAACTAGACAGGGGGCGGGCTACGAGCAGTACTTC. It is translated as CASRTRQGAGYEQYF.